What follows are 32 T cell receptor beta chains derived from one specimen sequenced in a study of blood T cell repertoires in COVID-19. The protocol was immunoSEQ multiplex PCR, while the TCRdb copy is restricted to in-frame clones and leaves out a portion. The sample gives approximately 98,000 clones, 81% of which show up once; around 10% is in the top ten. Sequencing used peripheral blood. These receptor sequences come from a woman older than 75 with acute or convalescent COVID-19.

This chain uses TRBV5-4 with TRBJ2-4; 7 bases are a match to TRBD1. CDR3 length: 14 amino acids. CDR1 SGHNT and CDR2 YYREEE come from the germline V gene (reference sequence). V lost 4 bases and J lost 1; bases outside the gene matches: 2. The CDR3 loop reads CASSPGQAKNIQYF. CDR3 DNA: TGTGCCAGCAGCCCGGGACAGGCCAAAAACATTCAGTACTTC.

The chain is built from TRBV18 and TRBJ1-2, with D possibly TRBD1 on 6 matching bases. Germline V gene sequence: CDR1 KGHSH, CDR2 LQKENI. Trimming left V 3 bases short and J 8 bases short, with 16 bases between. The CDR3 consists of 14 residues. As DNA, the CDR3 is TGTGCCAGCTCACCGGGAGACAACCAGGGGGGCTACACCTTC. Translation gives CASSPGDNQGGYTF. The full variable domain, completed using reference TRBV18 and TRBJ1-2, is NAGVMQNPRHLVRRRGQEARLRCSPMKGHSHVYWYRQLPEEGLKFMVYLQKENIIDESGMPKERFSAEFPKEGPSILRIQQVVRGDSAAYFCASSPGDNQGGYTFGSGTRLTVV.

V gene TRBV18 combines with J gene TRBJ2-7, with TRBD1 identical over 8 bases. Germline CDR1 reads KGHSH; CDR2 reads LQKENI. J was trimmed by 1 base and V by 4 bases; bases with no gene match: 6. This CDR3 contains 15 residues. This CDR3 is CASSLMRDRSYEQYF. The CDR3 region has the DNA TGTGCCAGCTCACTTATGAGGGACAGGTCCTACGAGCAGTACTTC. Supplemented by reference TRBV18 and TRBJ2-7, the full variable domain reads NAGVMQNPRHLVRRRGQEARLRCSPMKGHSHVYWYRQLPEEGLKFMVYLQKENIIDESGMPKERFSAEFPKEGPSILRIQQVVRGDSAAYFCASSLMRDRSYEQYFGPGTRLTVT.

The chain employs TRBV30 and TRBJ2-2, with 9 positions matching TRBD1. Germline CDR1 reads GTSNPN; CDR2 reads SVGIG (reference sequence). The V gene end was trimmed by 4 bases and the J gene end by 3 bases; junction bases not matched to a gene: 15. The CDR3 is made up of 18 amino acids. The CDR3 region has the DNA TGTGCCTGGATCCGGGGAACAGGGGGCCGGGTTGACACCGGGGAGCTGTTTTTT. It encodes CAWIRGTGGRVDTGELFF.

The genes are TRBV7-2 and TRBJ1-2; 10 positions match TRBD1. V lost 5 bases to trimming and J lost 4 bases; unmatched junction nucleotides: 10. Germline CDR1 SGHTA, CDR2 FQGNSA. The CDR3 runs to 16 residues. This CDR3 reads CASSPLSGTGAYGYTF. The CDR3 DNA sequence: TGTGCCAGCAGCCCACTTTCCGGGACAGGGGCCTATGGCTACACCTTC.

The chain links TRBV10-3 to TRBJ1-1; perhaps TRBD1 as D (5 bases). This CDR3 is built from 15 residues. V was trimmed by 6 bases and J by 1 base, leaving 15 bases between them. Germline V lookup: CDR1 ENHRY, CDR2 SYGVKD. The CDR3 sequence is CAIRNSGTSNTEAFF. As DNA, the CDR3 is TGTGCCATCAGGAACTCCGGGACTTCGAACACTGAAGCTTTCTTT.

V is TRBV7-9 and J is TRBJ2-3, with 7 bases lining up with TRBD2. The CDR3 is 17 residues long. From germline, CDR1 is SEHNR and CDR2 FQNEAQ (reference sequence). The J segment lost 0 bases and the V segment lost 1 base, leaving 7 bases of the junction unmatched. CDR3 sequence (DNA): TGTGCCAGCAGCTTAGAGACTAGCCTAACTAGCACAGATACGCAGTATTTT. Protein sequence: CASSLETSLTSTDTQYF.

V and J are TRBV15 and TRBJ1-2; D is perhaps TRBD1 (5 bases). CDR3 length: 14 residues. Per germline, CDR1 LNHNV and CDR2 YYDKDF (reference sequence). Trimming took 4 bases from V and 1 from J, leaving 10 bases between them. The CDR3 nucleotides read TGTGCCACCAGCAAAGGGGCGAGTAACTATGGCTACACCTTC. Translating it yields CATSKGASNYGYTF.

The chain has TRBV9 and TRBJ2-5, with 8 nucleotides matching TRBD2. J was trimmed by 4 bases and V by 0 bases; bases with no gene match: 8. This CDR3 region has 16 residues. The germline V gene has CDR1 SGDLS and CDR2 YYNGEE. The CDR3 is CASSVGGRSVGETQYF. CDR3 sequence (DNA): TGTGCCAGCAGCGTAGGCGGGAGGTCGGTCGGAGAGACCCAGTACTTC.

This chain uses TRBV6-2 or TRBV6-3 with TRBJ1-5, with 7 bases lining up with TRBD1. Germline V gives CDR1 MNHEY, CDR2 SVGEGT. There are 15 residues in the CDR3. The junction had 6 bases not matched to a gene; V was cut back by 5 bases and J by 2 bases. CDR3 residues: CASSKDRSGNQPQHF. In DNA form, the CDR3 reads TGTGCCAGCAGTAAGGACAGGTCTGGCAATCAGCCCCAGCATTTT.

This clone was seen a single time. The J gene is TRBJ1-4, the V gene TRBV3-1 (or the pseudogene TRBV3-2), with D unresolved. Trimming removed 1 base from V and 5 bases from J, with 17 bases in between. Germline values: CDR1 LGHDT, CDR2 YNNKEL (reference sequence). This CDR3 region has 17 residues. CDR3 sequence reads: CASSQVPEGSPNEKLFF. CDR3 sequence (DNA): TGTGCCAGCAGCCAAGTTCCCGAGGGCAGTCCAAATGAAAAACTGTTTTTT.

Written as DNA, the CDR3 is TGCGCCAGCAGTCGGGGACAGGGGGCCCGAGATACGCAGTATTTT. It codes for CASSRGQGARDTQYF. The J gene is TRBJ2-3, the V gene TRBV5-1; 12 nucleotides match TRBD1. V shed 5 bases, J shed 5 bases, and the junction held 6 bases outside the gene matches. The CDR3 runs to 15 residues. Germline V gives CDR1 SGHRS, CDR2 YFSETQ.

CDR3 in amino acids: CASSSERGDRDTQYF. CDR3 nucleotides: TGTGCCAGCAGCTCGGAGCGGGGGGACCGAGATACGCAGTATTTT. The rearrangement joins TRBV11-2 to TRBJ2-3, with TRBD2 matching over 9 bases. This CDR3 is built from 15 residues. V shed 4 bases, J shed 5 bases, and the junction held 7 bases outside the gene matches. Germline V gene lookup returns CDR1 SGHAT and CDR2 FQNNGV. The entire variable domain, with the rest obtained from reference TRBV11-2 and TRBJ2-3, is as follows: EAGVAQSPRYKIIEKRQSVAFWCNPISGHATLYWYQQILGQGPKLLIQFQNNGVVDDSQLPKDRFSAERLKGVDSTLKIQPAKLEDSAVYLCASSSERGDRDTQYFGPGTRLTVL.

The chain couples TRBV5-4 to TRBJ1-6; a weak D match, TRBD1 (6 bases). V was trimmed by 5 bases and J by 7 bases, leaving 16 bases between them. CDR1 and CDR2 from the germline V gene are SGHNT and YYREEE (reference sequence). There are 15 residues in the CDR3. The CDR3 coding sequence is TGTGCCAGCAGAACACAACAGGGTCCGAATTCACCCCTCCACTTT. Protein product: CASRTQQGPNSPLHF.

This rearrangement joins TRBV4-2 to TRBJ2-3, with 9 positions matching TRBD2. The CDR3 covers 18 residues. The germline gives CDR1 LGHNA, CDR2 YNFKEQ. Trimming cost V 1 base and J 1 base; bases outside gene matches: 9. CDR3 sequence reads: CASSQVGAAGGGTDTQYF. The CDR3, as DNA: TGTGCCAGCAGCCAAGTTGGAGCGGCGGGGGGGGGCACAGATACGCAGTATTTT.

This clone was seen a handful of times. J is TRBJ2-6 and V is TRBV30, with TRBD1 matching over 8 bases. This CDR3 contains 14 residues. CDR1 and CDR2 from the germline V gene are GTSNPN and SVGIG (reference sequence). V shed 8 bases, J shed 0 bases, and the junction held 3 bases outside the gene matches. The CDR3 sequence is CALGQASGANVLTF. DNA for the CDR3: TGTGCCCTGGGACAGGCCTCTGGGGCCAACGTCCTGACTTTC.

This clone was seen a few times. This chain connects TRBV19 to TRBJ1-5; D remains unclear. Trimming pared 6 bases from V and 4 bases from J, leaving 13 bases between. This CDR3 spans 14 amino acids. Germline V gives CDR1 LNHDA, CDR2 SQIVND (reference sequence). Here the CDR3 DNA reads TGTGCCAGTAGCACAGAGAGCTTAAATCAGCCCCAGCATTTT. It specifies CASSTESLNQPQHF.

The chain uses TRBV24-1 and TRBJ2-2, with D possibly TRBD2 on 6 matching bases. The CDR3 contains 16 residues. Germline values: CDR1 KGHDR, CDR2 SFDVKD. Trimming pared 5 bases from V and 0 bases from J, leaving 12 bases between. The CDR3 loop reads CATSGRAGANTGELFF. The CDR3 coding sequence is TGTGCCACCAGTGGGAGGGCGGGTGCGAACACCGGGGAGCTGTTTTTT.

This clone occurred a few times. V gene TRBV5-1 combines with J gene TRBJ1-3; possible D gene TRBD1, 5 bases. The CDR3 loop spans 14 amino acids. V gave up 0 bases and J gave up 4 bases, with 8 bases separating them. The V gene's germline CDR1 is SGHRS and CDR2 YFSETQ. For the CDR3, the DNA is TGCGCCAGCAGCTTGGAGGGGCCAGGAAACACCATATATTTT. It translates to CASSLEGPGNTIYF.

This clone has only one observation. The CDR3 reads CSARENGYTF. The CDR3 DNA reads TGCAGTGCTAGGGAGAATGGCTACACCTTC. This chain connects TRBV20-1 to TRBJ1-2; D is ambiguous. This CDR3 is built from 10 residues. The germline V and J ends were trimmed by 3 bases and 6 bases, with 5 bases remaining between them. Germline lookup yields CDR1 DFQATT and CDR2 SNEGSKA (reference sequence).

CDR3 DNA: TGTGCCAGCAGCAAACAGGGTATGAACACTGAAGCTTTCTTT. Translated, it gives CASSKQGMNTEAFF. J is TRBJ1-1 and V is TRBV7-3; D perhaps matches TRBD1 (6 bases). Germline CDR1 reads SGHTA; CDR2 reads FQGTGA. V was cut by 5 bases and J by 0 bases, with 10 bases left in between. The CDR3 totals 14 residues.

This chain uses TRBV28 with TRBJ2-1, with 9 bases that match TRBD1. The CDR3 extends over 15 amino acids. The V gene's germline CDR1 is MDHEN and CDR2 SYDVKM. Trimming at V came to 6 bases and at J to 4 bases, leaving 7 bases not matched to a gene. The CDR3 sequence is CASRGPGQGYNEQFF. For the CDR3, the DNA is TGTGCCAGCAGAGGACCGGGACAGGGTTACAATGAGCAGTTCTTC.

This clone has only a few counts. This CDR3 reads CSATSATMQYF. CDR3 sequence (DNA): TGCAGTGCTACTAGCGCTACCATGCAGTATTTT. This rearrangement joins TRBV20-1 to TRBJ2-3; a weak D match, TRBD2 (6 bases). The CDR3 consists of 11 residues. Per germline, CDR1 DFQATT and CDR2 SNEGSKA (reference sequence). Deletions cut 4 bases from V and 11 bases from J, with 13 bases between.

V and J are TRBV29-1 and TRBJ1-1, with D hard to call. V lost 4 bases, J lost 7 bases, and 16 bases lay in between. This CDR3 has 13 residues. Germline V gives CDR1 SQVTM, CDR2 ANQGSEA. DNA for the CDR3: TGCAGCGTTGTATCATGGGCAGCAAATGAAGCTTTCTTT. It codes for CSVVSWAANEAFF.

The chain uses TRBV9 and TRBJ1-3, with a possible D match to TRBD1 (6 bases). V was clipped by 3 bases and J by 8 bases, with 12 bases between them. The CDR3 is 13 residues long. CDR1 is SGDLS, CDR2 YYNGEE, per germline. In DNA, the CDR3 is TGTGCCAGCAGCGCGGACGCAGGGGACACCATATATTTT. Translated, it gives CASSADAGDTIYF.

The chain is built from TRBV21-1 and TRBJ1-6; the D call TRBD1 from the table was never checked on the DNA. TRBV21-1 is recorded as a pseudogene. This CDR3 is built from 15 residues. CDR3 amino acids: CASRPDRGSRQALHF. CDR3 nucleotide sequence: TGTGCCAGCAGGCCCGACAGGGGGAGTCGTCAGGCCCTCCACTTT.

This chain uses TRBV6-2 or TRBV6-3 with TRBJ2-5; TRBD2 matches at 15 bases. V was pared by 6 bases and J by 4 bases, with 15 bases of the junction left unmatched. The V gene's germline CDR1 is MNHEY and CDR2 SVGEGT. There are 19 residues in the CDR3. CDR3 amino acids: CASSQGLAGGPGFGETQYF. DNA of the CDR3: TGTGCCAGCAGCCAAGGACTAGCGGGGGGGCCAGGGTTCGGAGAGACCCAGTACTTC.

The sample holds one count of this clone. The chain carries TRBV28 and TRBJ1-1; D uncertain. This CDR3 is built from 11 residues. Germline loops: CDR1 MDHEN, CDR2 SYDVKM. Trimming cost V 5 bases and J 6 bases, with 7 bases left between them. In DNA form, the CDR3 reads TGTGCCAGCAGTACCTACTCTGAAGCTTTCTTT. This sequence encodes CASSTYSEAFF.

This rearrangement joins TRBV24-1 to TRBJ1-1; 9 bases map to TRBD1. The CDR3 has 16 residues. Germline values: CDR1 KGHDR, CDR2 SFDVKD. The trim removed 3 bases at V and 4 bases at J, leaving 8 bases unmatched. The CDR3 DNA reads TGTGCCACCAGTGATCCCTCCGGGACAGGGACCACTGAAGCTTTCTTT. This encodes CATSDPSGTGTTEAFF.

J is TRBJ1-4 and V is TRBV5-1; D is unresolved. Germline assignment: CDR1 SGHRS and CDR2 YFSETQ. The V gene lost 5 bases and the J gene lost 3 bases, with 8 bases spanning the gap. The CDR3 extends over 13 amino acids. The CDR3 sequence: CASREEPNEKLFF. Written as DNA, the CDR3 is TGCGCCAGCAGGGAGGAACCTAATGAAAAACTGTTTTTT.

Details on this clone: The same CDR3 is also encoded by other DNA sequences in this sample. This chain joins TRBV5-1 and TRBJ1-1, with D possibly matching TRBD1 (6 bases). Germline V gene lookup returns CDR1 SGHRS and CDR2 YFSETQ. This CDR3 is built from 14 residues. V lost 0 bases to trimming and J lost 5 bases, with 11 bases between them. The CDR3 DNA is TGCGCCAGCAGCTTGGCACAGGGCGGGACTGAAGCTTTCTTT. Amino acid sequence: CASSLAQGGTEAFF. Based on the CDR3 plus reference TRBV5-1 and TRBJ1-1, the full variable domain is KAGVTQTPRYLIKTRGQQVTLSCSPISGHRSVSWYQQTPGQGLQFLFEYFSETQRNKGNFPGRFSGRQFSNSRSEMNVSTLELGDSALYLCASSLAQGGTEAFFGQGTRLTVV.

This clone was observed a handful of times. The V and J genes are TRBV5-5 and TRBJ1-5, with TRBD1 as a possible D gene (5 bases). This CDR3 region has 13 residues. V was cut by 4 bases and J by 6 bases, with 11 bases left in between. Germline-derived CDR1 and CDR2 are SGHKS and YYEKEE (reference sequence). In DNA, the CDR3 is TGTGCCAGCAGCGCCCGGGGGGGTCAGCCCCAGCATTTT. Translated, it gives CASSARGGQPQHF.